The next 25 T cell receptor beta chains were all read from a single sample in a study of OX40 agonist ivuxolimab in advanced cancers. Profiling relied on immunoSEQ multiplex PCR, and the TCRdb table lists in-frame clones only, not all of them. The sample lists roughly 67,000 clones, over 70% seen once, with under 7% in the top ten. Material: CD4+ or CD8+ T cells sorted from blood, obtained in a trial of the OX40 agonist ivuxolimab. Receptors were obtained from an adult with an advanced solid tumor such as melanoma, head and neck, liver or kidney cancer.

CDR3 DNA: TGTGCCAGCAGTGTAGAGACAGGGGGCCTTAGCAATCAGCCCCAGCATTTT. Its protein is CASSVETGGLSNQPQHF. The V gene is TRBV2, the J gene TRBJ1-5, with 10 bases fitting TRBD1. The length of the CDR3 is 17 residues. Germline V gene data show CDR1 as SNHLY and CDR2 as FYNNEI. V gave up 4 bases and J gave up 0 bases; unmatched junction bases: 6.

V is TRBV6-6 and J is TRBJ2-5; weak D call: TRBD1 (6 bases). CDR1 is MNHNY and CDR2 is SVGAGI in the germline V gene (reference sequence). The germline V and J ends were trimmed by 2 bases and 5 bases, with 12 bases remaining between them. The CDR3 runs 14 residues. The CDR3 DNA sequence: TGTGCCAGCAGTTACCTACAGGGTGGGGAGACCCAGTACTTC. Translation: CASSYLQGGETQYF.

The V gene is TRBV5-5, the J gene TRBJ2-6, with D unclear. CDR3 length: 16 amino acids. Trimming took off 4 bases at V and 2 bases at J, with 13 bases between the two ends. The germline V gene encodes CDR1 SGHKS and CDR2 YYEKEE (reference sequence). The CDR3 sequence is CASSTTSSPGANVLTF. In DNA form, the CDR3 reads TGTGCCAGCAGCACAACGTCCTCCCCTGGGGCCAACGTCCTGACTTTC. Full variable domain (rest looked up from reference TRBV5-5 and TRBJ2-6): DAGVTQSPTHLIKTRGQQVTLRCSPISGHKSVSWYQQVLGQGPQFIFQYYEKEERGRGNFPDRFSARQFPNYSSELNVNALLLGDSALYLCASSTTSSPGANVLTFGAGSRLTVL.

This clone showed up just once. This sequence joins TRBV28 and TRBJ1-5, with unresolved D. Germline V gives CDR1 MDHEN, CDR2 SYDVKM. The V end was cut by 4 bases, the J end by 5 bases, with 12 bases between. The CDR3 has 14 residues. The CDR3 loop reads CASSSGGFDQPQHF. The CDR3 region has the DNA TGTGCCAGCAGTTCGGGTGGGTTCGATCAGCCCCAGCATTTT.

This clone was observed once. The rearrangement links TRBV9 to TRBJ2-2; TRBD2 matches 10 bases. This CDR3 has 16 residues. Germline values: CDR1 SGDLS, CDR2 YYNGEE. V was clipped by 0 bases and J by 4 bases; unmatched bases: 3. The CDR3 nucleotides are TGTGCCAGCAGCGTAGTGGGACTAGCGCGCACCGGGGAGCTGTTTTTT. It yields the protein CASSVVGLARTGELFF.

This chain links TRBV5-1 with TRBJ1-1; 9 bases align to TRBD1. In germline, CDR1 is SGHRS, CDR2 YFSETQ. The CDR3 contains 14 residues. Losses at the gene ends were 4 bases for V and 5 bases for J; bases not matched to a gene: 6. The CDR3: CASSSRQGVTEAFF. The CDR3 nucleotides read TGCGCCAGCAGCAGCCGACAGGGGGTGACTGAAGCTTTCTTT.

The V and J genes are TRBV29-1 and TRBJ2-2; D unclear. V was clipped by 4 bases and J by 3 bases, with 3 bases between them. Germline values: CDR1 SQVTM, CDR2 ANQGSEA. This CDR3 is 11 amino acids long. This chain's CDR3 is CSVGYTGELFF. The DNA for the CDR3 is TGCAGCGTTGGGTACACCGGGGAGCTGTTTTTT.

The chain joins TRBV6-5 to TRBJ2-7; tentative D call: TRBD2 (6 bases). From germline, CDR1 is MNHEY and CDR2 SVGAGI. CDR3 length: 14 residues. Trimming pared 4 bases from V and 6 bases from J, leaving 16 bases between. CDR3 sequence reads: CASSSGTSSPEQYV. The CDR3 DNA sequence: TGTGCCAGCAGTTCGGGGACTTCCTCCCCCGAGCAGTACGTC.

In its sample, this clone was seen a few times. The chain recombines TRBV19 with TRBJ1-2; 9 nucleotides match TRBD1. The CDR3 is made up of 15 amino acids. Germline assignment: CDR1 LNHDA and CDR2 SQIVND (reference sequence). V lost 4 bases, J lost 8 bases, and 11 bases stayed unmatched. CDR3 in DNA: TGTGCCAGTAGTAAGCCGGGACAGGGTGTGGGCGGCTACACCTTC. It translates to CASSKPGQGVGGYTF.

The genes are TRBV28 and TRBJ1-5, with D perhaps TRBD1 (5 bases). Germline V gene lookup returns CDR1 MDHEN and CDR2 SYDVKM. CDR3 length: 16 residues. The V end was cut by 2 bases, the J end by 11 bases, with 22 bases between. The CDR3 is CASSLGISGTLVSQHF. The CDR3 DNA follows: TGTGCCAGCAGTTTAGGGATTTCGGGGACCCTCGTGTCCCAGCATTTT.

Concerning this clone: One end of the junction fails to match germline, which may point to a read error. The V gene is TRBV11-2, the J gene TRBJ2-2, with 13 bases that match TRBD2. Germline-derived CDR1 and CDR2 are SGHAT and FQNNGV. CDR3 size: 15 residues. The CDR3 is CQQLRTSGSHGELFF. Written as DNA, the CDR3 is TGCCAGCAGCTTCGGACTAGCGGGAGTCACGGGGAGCTGTTTTTT.

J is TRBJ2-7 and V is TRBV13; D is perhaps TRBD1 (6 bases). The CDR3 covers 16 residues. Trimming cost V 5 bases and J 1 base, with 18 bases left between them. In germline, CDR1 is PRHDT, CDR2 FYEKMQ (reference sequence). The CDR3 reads CASSPRSGDGSYEQYF. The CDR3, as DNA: TGTGCCAGCAGCCCAAGGTCAGGGGATGGGTCCTACGAGCAGTACTTC.

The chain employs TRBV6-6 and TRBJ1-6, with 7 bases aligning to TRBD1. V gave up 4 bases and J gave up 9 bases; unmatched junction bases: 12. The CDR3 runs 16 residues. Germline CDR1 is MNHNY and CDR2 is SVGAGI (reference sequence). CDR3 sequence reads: CASSSGLGQEGSPLHF. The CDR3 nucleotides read TGTGCCAGCAGTTCCGGGCTCGGACAGGAAGGTTCACCCCTCCACTTT.

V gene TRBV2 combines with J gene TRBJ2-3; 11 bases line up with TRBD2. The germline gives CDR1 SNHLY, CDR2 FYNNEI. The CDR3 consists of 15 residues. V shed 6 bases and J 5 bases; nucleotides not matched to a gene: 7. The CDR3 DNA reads TGTGCCAGCAGAGCACTAGCGGGAGTTGGAGATACGCAGTATTTT. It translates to CASRALAGVGDTQYF.

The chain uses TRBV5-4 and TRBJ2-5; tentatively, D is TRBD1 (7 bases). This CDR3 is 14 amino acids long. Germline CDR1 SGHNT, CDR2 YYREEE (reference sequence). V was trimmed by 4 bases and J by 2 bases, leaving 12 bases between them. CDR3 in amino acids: CASSQGGPQETQYF. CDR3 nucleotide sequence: TGTGCCAGCAGCCAGGGGGGCCCTCAAGAGACCCAGTACTTC.

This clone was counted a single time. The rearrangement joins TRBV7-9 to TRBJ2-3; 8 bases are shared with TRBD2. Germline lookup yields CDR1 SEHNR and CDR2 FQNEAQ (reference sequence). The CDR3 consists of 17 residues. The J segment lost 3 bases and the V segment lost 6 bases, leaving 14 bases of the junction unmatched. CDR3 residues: CASRSYNGGAWTDTQYF. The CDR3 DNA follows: TGTGCCAGCAGGTCCTACAACGGGGGGGCATGGACAGATACGCAGTATTTT.

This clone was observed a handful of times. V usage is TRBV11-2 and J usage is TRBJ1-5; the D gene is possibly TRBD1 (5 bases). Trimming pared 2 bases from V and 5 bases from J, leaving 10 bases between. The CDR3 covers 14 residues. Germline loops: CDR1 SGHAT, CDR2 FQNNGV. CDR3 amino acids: CASSLWGGDQPQHF. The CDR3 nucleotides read TGTGCCAGCAGCTTATGGGGGGGAGATCAGCCCCAGCATTTT.

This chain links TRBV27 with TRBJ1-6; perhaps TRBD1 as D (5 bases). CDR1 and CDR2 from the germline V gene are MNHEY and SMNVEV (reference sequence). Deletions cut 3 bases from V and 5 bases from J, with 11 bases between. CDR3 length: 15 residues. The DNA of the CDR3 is TGTGCCAGCAGTTTCCGGGACCGAAATAATTCACCCCTCCACTTT. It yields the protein CASSFRDRNNSPLHF.

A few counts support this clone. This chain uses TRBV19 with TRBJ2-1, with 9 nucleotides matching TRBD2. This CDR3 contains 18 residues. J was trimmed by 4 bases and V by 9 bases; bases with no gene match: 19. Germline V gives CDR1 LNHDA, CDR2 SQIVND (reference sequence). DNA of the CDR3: TGTGCCAGCCAAAAAAGGGCTAGCGGGACCCCTTCTTACAATGAGCAGTTCTTC. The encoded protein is CASQKRASGTPSYNEQFF.

The CDR3 nucleotides read TGCGCCAGCAGCTTCCTGGGGCTTAGCACAGATACGCAGTATTTT. Amino acids: CASSFLGLSTDTQYF. The chain combines TRBV5-1 with TRBJ2-3; TRBD1 might be the D (5 bases). Trimming took off 2 bases at V and 0 bases at J, with 10 bases between the two ends. Germline-derived CDR1 and CDR2 are SGHRS and YFSETQ. CDR3 size: 15 residues.

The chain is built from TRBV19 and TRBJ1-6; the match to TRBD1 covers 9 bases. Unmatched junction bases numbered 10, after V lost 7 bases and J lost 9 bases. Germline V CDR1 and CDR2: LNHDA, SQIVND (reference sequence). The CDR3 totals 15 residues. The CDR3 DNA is TGTGCCAGTACTCCCCGGGACAGGGACGGTTCACCCCTCCACTTT. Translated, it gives CASTPRDRDGSPLHF.

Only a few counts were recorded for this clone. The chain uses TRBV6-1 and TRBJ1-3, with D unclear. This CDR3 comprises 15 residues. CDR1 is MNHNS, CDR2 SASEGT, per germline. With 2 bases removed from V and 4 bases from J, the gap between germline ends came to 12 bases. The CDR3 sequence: CASSESFTHGNTIYF. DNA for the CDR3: TGTGCCAGCAGTGAAAGTTTCACTCACGGAAACACCATATATTTT.

In DNA, the CDR3 is TGTGCCAGCAGAAAGGGGCTCAGTAGCACTGATCCAGATACGCAGTATTTT. Protein sequence: CASRKGLSSTDPDTQYF. The chain links TRBV2 to TRBJ2-3; TRBD1 is a possible D gene (5 bases). Trimming pared 6 bases from V and 4 bases from J, leaving 23 bases between. The CDR3 length is 17 residues. Germline assignment: CDR1 SNHLY and CDR2 FYNNEI.

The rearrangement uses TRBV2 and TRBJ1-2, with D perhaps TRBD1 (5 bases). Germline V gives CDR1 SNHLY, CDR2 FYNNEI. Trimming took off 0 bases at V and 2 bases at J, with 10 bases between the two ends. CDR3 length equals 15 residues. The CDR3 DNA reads TGTGCCAGCAGTGAAGCGGGGCGGGGCAACTATGGCTACACCTTC. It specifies CASSEAGRGNYGYTF.

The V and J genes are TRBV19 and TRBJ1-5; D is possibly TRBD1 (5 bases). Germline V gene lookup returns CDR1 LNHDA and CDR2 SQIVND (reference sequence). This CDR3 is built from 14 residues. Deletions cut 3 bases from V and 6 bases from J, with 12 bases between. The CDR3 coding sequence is TGTGCCAGTAGTATCGGCGGGGCAGGTCAGCCCCAGCATTTT. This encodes CASSIGGAGQPQHF. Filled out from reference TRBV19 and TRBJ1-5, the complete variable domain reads DGGITQSPKYLFRKEGQNVTLSCEQNLNHDAMYWYRQDPGQGLRLIYYSQIVNDFQKGDIAEGYSVSREKKESFPLTVTSAQKNPTAFYLCASSIGGAGQPQHFGDGTRLSIL.